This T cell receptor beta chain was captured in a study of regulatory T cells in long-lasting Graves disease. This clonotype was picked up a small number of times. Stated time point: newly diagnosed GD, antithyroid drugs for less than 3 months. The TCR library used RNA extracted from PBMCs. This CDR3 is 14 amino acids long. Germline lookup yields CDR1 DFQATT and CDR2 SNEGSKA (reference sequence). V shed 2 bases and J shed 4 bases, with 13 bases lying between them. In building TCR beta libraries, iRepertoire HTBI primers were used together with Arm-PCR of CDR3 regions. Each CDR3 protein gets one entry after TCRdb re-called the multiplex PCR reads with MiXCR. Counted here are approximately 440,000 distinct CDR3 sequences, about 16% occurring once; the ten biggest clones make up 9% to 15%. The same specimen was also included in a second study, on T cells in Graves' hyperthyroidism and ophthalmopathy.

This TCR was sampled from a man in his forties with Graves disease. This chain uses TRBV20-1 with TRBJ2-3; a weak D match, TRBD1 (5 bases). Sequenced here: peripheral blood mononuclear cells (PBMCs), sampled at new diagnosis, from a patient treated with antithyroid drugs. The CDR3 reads CSARQGRLADTQYF. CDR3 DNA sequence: TGCAGTGCTAGACAGGGAAGGTTGGCAGATACGCAGTATTTT.